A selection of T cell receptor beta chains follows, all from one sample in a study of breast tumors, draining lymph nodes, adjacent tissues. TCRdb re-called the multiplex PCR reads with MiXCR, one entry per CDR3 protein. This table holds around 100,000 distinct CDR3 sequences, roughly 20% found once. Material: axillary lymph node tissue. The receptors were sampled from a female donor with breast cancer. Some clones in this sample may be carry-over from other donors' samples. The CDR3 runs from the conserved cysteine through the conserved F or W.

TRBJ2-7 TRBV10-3 CAILSGLTYEQYF
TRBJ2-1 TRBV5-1 CASSGTGGPVDEQFF
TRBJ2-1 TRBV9 CASSVVEGSWGEQFF
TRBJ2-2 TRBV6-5 CASSYSLGRNTGELFF
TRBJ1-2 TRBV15 CATSRTGTTNYGYTF
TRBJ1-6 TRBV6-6 CASSAYNSPLHF
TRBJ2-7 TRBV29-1 CSGRTSGNSYEQYF
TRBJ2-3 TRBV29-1 CSVVRGTDTQYF
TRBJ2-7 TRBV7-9 CASGLAGDTYEQYF
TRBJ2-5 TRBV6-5 CASSYTREGETQYF